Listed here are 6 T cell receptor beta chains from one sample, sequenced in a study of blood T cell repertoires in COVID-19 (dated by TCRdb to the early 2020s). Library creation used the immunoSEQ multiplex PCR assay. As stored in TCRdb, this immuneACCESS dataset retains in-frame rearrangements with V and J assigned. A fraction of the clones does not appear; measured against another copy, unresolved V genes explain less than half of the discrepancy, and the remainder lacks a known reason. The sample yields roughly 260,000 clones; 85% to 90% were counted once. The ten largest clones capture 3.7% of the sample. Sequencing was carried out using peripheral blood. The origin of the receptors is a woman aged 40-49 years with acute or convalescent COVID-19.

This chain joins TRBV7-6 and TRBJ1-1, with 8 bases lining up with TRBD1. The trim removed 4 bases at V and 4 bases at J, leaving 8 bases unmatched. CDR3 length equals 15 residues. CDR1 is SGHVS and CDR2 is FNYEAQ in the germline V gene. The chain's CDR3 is CASSSPTGDGTEAFF. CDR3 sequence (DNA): TGTGCCAGCAGCTCCCCGACAGGGGATGGCACTGAAGCTTTCTTT.

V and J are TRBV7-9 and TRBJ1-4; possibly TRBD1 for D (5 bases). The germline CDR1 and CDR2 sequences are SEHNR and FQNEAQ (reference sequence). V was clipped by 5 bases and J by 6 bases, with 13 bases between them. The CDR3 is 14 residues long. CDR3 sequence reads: CASSPGGFDEKLFF. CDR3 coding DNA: TGTGCCAGCAGCCCCGGGGGTTTTGATGAAAAACTGTTTTTT.

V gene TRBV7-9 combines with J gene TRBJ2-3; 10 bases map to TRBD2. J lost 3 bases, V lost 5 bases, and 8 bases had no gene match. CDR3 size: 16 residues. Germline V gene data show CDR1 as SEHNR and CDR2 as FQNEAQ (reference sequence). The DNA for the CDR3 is TGTGCCAGCAGCCCCATTAAACTAGCGGGGACAGATACGCAGTATTTT. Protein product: CASSPIKLAGTDTQYF.

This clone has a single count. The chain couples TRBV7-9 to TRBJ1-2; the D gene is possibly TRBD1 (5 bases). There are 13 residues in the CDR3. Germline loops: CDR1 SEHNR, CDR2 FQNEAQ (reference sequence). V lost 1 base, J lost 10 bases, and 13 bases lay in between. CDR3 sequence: CASSLGQRSSYTF. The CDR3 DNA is TGTGCCAGCAGCTTAGGACAGAGAAGTTCCTACACCTTC.

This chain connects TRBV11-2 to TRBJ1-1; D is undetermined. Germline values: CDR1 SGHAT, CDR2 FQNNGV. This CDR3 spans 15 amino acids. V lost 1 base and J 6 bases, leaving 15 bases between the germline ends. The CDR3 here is CASSLVVPVTAEAFF. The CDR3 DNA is TGTGCCAGCAGCTTAGTTGTACCTGTCACGGCTGAAGCTTTCTTT.

The DNA for the CDR3 is TGTGCCTGGAGGCGGGGTGGGGCCCTCCACTTT. It yields the protein CAWRRGGALHF. J is TRBJ1-6 and V is TRBV30, with D uncertain. CDR3 length: 11 residues. Germline CDR1 is GTSNPN and CDR2 is SVGIG (reference sequence). Trimming stripped 3 bases from V and 14 bases from J, with 11 bases between.